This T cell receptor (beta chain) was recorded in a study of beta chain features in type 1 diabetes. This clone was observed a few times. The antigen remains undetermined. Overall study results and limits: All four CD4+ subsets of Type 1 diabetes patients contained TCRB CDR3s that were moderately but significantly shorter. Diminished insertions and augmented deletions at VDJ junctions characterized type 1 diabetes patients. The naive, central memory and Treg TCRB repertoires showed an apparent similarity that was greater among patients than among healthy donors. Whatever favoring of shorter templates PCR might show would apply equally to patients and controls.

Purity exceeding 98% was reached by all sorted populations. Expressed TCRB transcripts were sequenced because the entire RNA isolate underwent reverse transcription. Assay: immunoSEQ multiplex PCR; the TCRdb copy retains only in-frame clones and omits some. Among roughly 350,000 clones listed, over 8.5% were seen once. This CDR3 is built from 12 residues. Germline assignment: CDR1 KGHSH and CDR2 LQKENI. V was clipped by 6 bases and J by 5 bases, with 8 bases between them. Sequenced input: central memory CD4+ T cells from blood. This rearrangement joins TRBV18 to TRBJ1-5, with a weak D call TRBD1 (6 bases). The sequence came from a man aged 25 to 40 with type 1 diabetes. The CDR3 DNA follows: TGTGCCAGCTCGGACAGCCATCAGCCCCAGCATTTT. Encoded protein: CASSDSHQPQHF.